The clone carrying this T cell receptor (beta chain) was observed at least ten times. Its antigen is not known. These data come from a study of tumor and adjacent non-tumor tissue in lung cancer. Study-level points and caveats: TCR diversity was significantly greater in tumor than normal lung tissue. Normal lung showed higher cumulative top 100 clone frequency than tumor. Higher tumor TCR diversity was associated with shorter survival.

This sample's RNA came from whole unsorted tissue. Distant lung tissue was collected more than 3 cm away from the tumor edge. Donors were chemotherapy-naive, newly diagnosed lung cancer surgical patients in China, August–late 2014. V was shortened by 7 bases and J by 5 bases, with 11 bases between the two germline ends. The CDR3 runs 12 residues. A modified ARM-PCR protocol with three rounds of nested PCR amplified TCRbeta. TCRdb recomputed calls from the multiplex PCR reads with MiXCR, one row per CDR3 protein. This table holds about 43,000 distinct CDR3 sequences, 60% found once. This TCR came from a man aged 50 to 60 with non-small cell lung cancer. The chain recombines TRBV12-3 or TRBV12-4 with TRBJ2-5; tentative D call: TRBD1 (6 bases). Sequenced material: distant non-tumor lung tissue. CDR3 in amino acids: CASKGVGETQYF. CDR3 nucleotide sequence: TGTGCCAGCAAGGGGGTTGGGGAGACCCAGTACTTC.